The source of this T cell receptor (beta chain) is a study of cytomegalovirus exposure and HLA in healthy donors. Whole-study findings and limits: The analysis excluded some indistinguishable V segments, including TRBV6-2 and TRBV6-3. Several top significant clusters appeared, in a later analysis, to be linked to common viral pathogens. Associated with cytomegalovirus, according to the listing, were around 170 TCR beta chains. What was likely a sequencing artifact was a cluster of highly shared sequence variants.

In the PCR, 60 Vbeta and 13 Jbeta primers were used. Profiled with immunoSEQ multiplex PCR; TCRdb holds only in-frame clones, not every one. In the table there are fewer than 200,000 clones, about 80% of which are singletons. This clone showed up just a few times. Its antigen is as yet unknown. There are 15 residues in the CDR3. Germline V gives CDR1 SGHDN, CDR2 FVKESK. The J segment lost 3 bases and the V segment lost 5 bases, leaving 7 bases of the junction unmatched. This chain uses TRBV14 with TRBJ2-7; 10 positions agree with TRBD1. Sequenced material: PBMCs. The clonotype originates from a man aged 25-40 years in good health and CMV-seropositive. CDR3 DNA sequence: TGTGCCAGCAGCTATGGCGGGACAGGGGTCTACGAGCAGTACTTC. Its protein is CASSYGGTGVYEQYF.